This T cell receptor beta chain was sequenced during a study of metastatic and nonmetastatic thyroid tumors. This clone was recorded at least ten times. Thyroid surgery was preceded by no treatment in any patient. Authors' methods: To classify distant metastasis in papillary thyroid cancer, a model was built from CDR3 differences across clinicopathological groups. TCRdb re-called clones via MiXCR from the PCR reads. The V and J calls come from TCRdb's annotation, not from the publication. The repertoire has just over 70,000 clones, around 19% of them found once; the top ten carry around 13%. The sample consisted of blood. This receptor was obtained from a female donor with papillary thyroid cancer or a benign thyroid nodule (not recorded which). Some clones in this sample may be carry-over from other donors' samples.

The CDR3 sequence: CASSGDTHEQYF. The CDR3 coding sequence is TGTGCCAGCTCAGGGGACACCCACGAGCAGTACTTC. The V call is TRBV18, the J call TRBJ2-7, with D perhaps matching TRBD1 (6 bases). Looked up from germline, CDR1 is KGHSH and CDR2 is LQKENI. Deletions cut 5 bases from V and 5 bases from J, with 10 bases between. The CDR3 covers 12 residues.